This TCR beta chain was obtained from a study of blood T cell repertoires in COVID-19. About the study: COVID-19 samples, acute and convalescent, were from the United States, Italy and Spain. The analysed material was cDNA or gDNA that came from T cells, B-cell-depleted T cells, or PBMCs.

As originally analysed: The authors estimated nucleated cell counts from reference gene primer amplification. Assay used: immunoSEQ multiplex PCR; TCRdb lists only in-frame clones, some missing. The V and J calls and clone size were taken over from that table, and D and trimming were inferred from the DNA. The sample consists of about 140,000 clones, more than 75% of them appearing once. The germline V gene has CDR1 SGHTA and CDR2 FQGNSA. Unmatched junction bases numbered 10, after V lost 4 bases and J lost 7 bases. The CDR3 has 15 amino acids. The receptor's source is a man at least 80 years old with acute or convalescent COVID-19. The specimen sequenced was peripheral blood. The chain has TRBV7-2 and TRBJ2-3; 8 positions match TRBD1. The CDR3 loop reads CASSSRTGLGNTQYF. The CDR3 DNA is TGTGCCAGCAGCTCTCGGACAGGGCTTGGAAATACGCAGTATTTT.